Each of the 22 T cell receptor beta chains below was sequenced from the same sample in a study of Ad26.COV2.S vaccination and SARS-CoV-2 variants. Only in-frame clones appear in the TCRdb table, and some are missing; sequencing was by immunoSEQ multiplex PCR. Of roughly 420,000 clones in the sample, approximately 87% were seen once. Stated treatment: 15 to 20 received Ad26.COV2.S at low or high dose, single or two shots; 5 received placebo; per-sample allocation not given. Following the first vaccine or placebo injection, samples were taken on day 63. Sequenced material: peripheral blood, taken in a trial of Ad26.COV2.S vaccine versus placebo. Source of these receptors: a person aged 18 to 65 who received the Ad26.COV2.S COVID-19 vaccine or a placebo.

The chain links TRBV5-1 to TRBJ2-4, with 9 bases matching TRBD1. V dropped 7 bases and J dropped 6; count of bases not matched to a gene: 11. There are 15 residues in the CDR3. Germline loops: CDR1 SGHRS, CDR2 YFSETQ. The CDR3 bases are TGCGCCAGCCAGCCGGGACAGGGCCCGGGAAACATTCAGTACTTC. This gives the protein CASQPGQGPGNIQYF.

The chain employs TRBV2 and TRBJ1-6, with 8 bases lining up with TRBD1. V lost 2 bases, J lost 8 bases, and 5 bases stayed unmatched. This CDR3 contains 15 residues. Germline V lookup: CDR1 SNHLY, CDR2 FYNNEI. CDR3 amino acids: CASSERSGGDSPLHF. The CDR3 nucleotides are TGTGCCAGCAGTGAACGTTCAGGGGGCGATTCACCCCTCCACTTT. Full variable domain (remainder filled in from reference TRBV2 and TRBJ1-6): EPEVTQTPSHQVTQMGQEVILRCVPISNHLYFYWYRQILGQKVEFLVSFYNNEISEKSEIFDDQFSVERPDGSNFTLKIRSTKLEDSAMYFCASSERSGGDSPLHFGNGTRLTVT.

The table lists this clone with a count of one. The chain combines TRBV5-4 with TRBJ2-5; TRBD2 is a possible D gene (6 bases). CDR1 and CDR2 from the germline V gene are SGHNT and YYREEE (reference sequence). V lost 3 bases to trimming and J lost 7 bases, with 13 bases between them. This CDR3 is 13 amino acids long. The CDR3 reads CASSSDTGGTQYF. DNA of the CDR3: TGTGCCAGCAGCTCAGATACCGGGGGGACCCAGTACTTC.

This chain joins TRBV5-4 and TRBJ2-7; TRBD2 aligns across 11 bases. The CDR3 has 18 residues. From germline, CDR1 is SGHNT and CDR2 YYREEE (reference sequence). V dropped 4 bases and J dropped 0; count of bases not matched to a gene: 12. The CDR3 spells CASSPGLAGSLSSYEQYF. CDR3 in DNA: TGTGCCAGCAGCCCAGGACTAGCGGGTTCCTTAAGCTCCTACGAGCAGTACTTC.

The rearrangement joins TRBV10-1 to TRBJ1-2, with D perhaps matching TRBD1 (6 bases). Between the trimmed V and J ends, which lost 3 bases and 4 bases, there was a span of 9 bases. Germline CDR1 WNHNN, CDR2 SYGVQD (reference sequence). CDR3 length: 13 amino acids. The CDR3 coding sequence is TGCGCCAGCAGTGACAGGGGAGGCTATGGCTACACCTTC. Translation: CASSDRGGYGYTF.

This clone has just a few counts. The V and J genes are TRBV4-3 and TRBJ2-7; D may be TRBD1 (5 bases). Trimming removed 1 base from V and 4 bases from J, with 8 bases in between. CDR1 is LGHNA, CDR2 YSLEER, per germline. The CDR3 has 13 amino acids. Written as DNA, the CDR3 is TGCGCCAGCAGCCAAGTTCAGGGTTACGAGCAGTACTTC. Protein: CASSQVQGYEQYF.

As DNA, the CDR3 is TGTGCCTGGAGCGGAGACGTTGCCACGAACTACGAGCAGTACTTC. Protein sequence: CAWSGDVATNYEQYF. The genes are TRBV30 and TRBJ2-7; D uncertain. This CDR3 has 15 amino acids. The germline CDR1 and CDR2 sequences are GTSNPN and SVGIG (reference sequence). The germline V and J ends were trimmed by 3 bases and 3 bases, with 18 bases remaining between them. Based on the CDR3 plus reference TRBV30 and TRBJ2-7, the full variable domain is SQTIHQWPATLVQPVGSPLSLECTVEGTSNPNLYWYRQAAGRGLQLLFYSVGIGQISSEVPQNLSASRPQDRQFILSSKKLLLSDSGFYLCAWSGDVATNYEQYFGPGTRLTVT.

The V call is TRBV20-1, the J call TRBJ1-1; D ambiguous. Deletions cut 4 bases from V and 4 bases from J, with 7 bases between. This CDR3 comprises 11 residues. Germline assignment: CDR1 DFQATT and CDR2 SNEGSKA (reference sequence). For the CDR3, the DNA is TGCAGTGCTAAGGACCTCACTGAAGCTTTCTTT. Translation: CSAKDLTEAFF.

This clone was detected only once. The rearrangement joins TRBV18 to TRBJ2-2, with D unclear. This CDR3 contains 15 residues. CDR1 and CDR2 (germline): KGHSH, LQKENI. V lost 2 bases and J 3 bases, leaving 10 bases between the germline ends. CDR3 sequence: CASSPGDADTGELFF. CDR3 bases: TGTGCCAGCTCACCAGGGGATGCCGACACCGGGGAGCTGTTTTTT.

This chain links TRBV5-5 with TRBJ2-1; no clear D. The CDR3 has 12 residues. V lost 2 bases to trimming and J lost 8 bases, with 8 bases between them. CDR1 and CDR2 (germline): SGHKS, YYEKEE (reference sequence). The CDR3 nucleotides are TGTGCCAGCAGCTTATCGTCCGATGAGCAGTTCTTC. Residues: CASSLSSDEQFF.

V usage is TRBV3-1 (or the pseudogene TRBV3-2) and J usage is TRBJ2-3, with 10 bases fitting TRBD2. Germline CDR1 LGHDT, CDR2 YNNKEL (reference sequence). The CDR3 is 15 amino acids. The J segment lost 4 bases and the V segment lost 2 bases, leaving 3 bases of the junction unmatched. For the CDR3, the DNA is TGTGCCAGCAGCCAACTAGCGGGGGTACCAGATACGCAGTATTTT. Its translation is CASSQLAGVPDTQYF.

In its sample, this clone was seen a few times. This chain connects TRBV28 to TRBJ1-5, with D perhaps matching TRBD1 (5 bases). There are 10 residues in the CDR3. Trimming took off 9 bases at V and 9 bases at J, with 9 bases between the two ends. The germline gives CDR1 MDHEN, CDR2 SYDVKM. CDR3 loop: CARGEAPQHF. In DNA, the CDR3 is TGTGCCAGGGGGGAAGCGCCCCAGCATTTT.

The chain combines TRBV7-2 with TRBJ1-2; D is possibly TRBD1 (5 bases). The CDR3 has 15 residues. Trimming took 2 bases from V and 8 from J, leaving 18 bases between them. The germline V gene has CDR1 SGHTA and CDR2 FQGNSA. The CDR3 region is CASSLNAGRQDGYTF. The CDR3, as DNA: TGTGCCAGCAGCTTAAATGCGGGGCGCCAAGACGGCTACACCTTC.

This clone occurred once. CDR3 sequence (DNA): TGTGCCAGCAGTAGGGGGACTAGCGGTTACAATGAGCAGTTCTTC. Translating gives CASSRGTSGYNEQFF. The rearrangement links TRBV6-5 to TRBJ2-1; 11 bases are shared with TRBD2. This CDR3 spans 15 amino acids. Germline assignment: CDR1 MNHEY and CDR2 SVGAGI. V shed 5 bases, J shed 4 bases, and the junction held 4 bases outside the gene matches.

This clone was observed a few times. V and J are TRBV28 and TRBJ2-7; tentative D call: TRBD2 (5 bases). Germline V gene sequence: CDR1 MDHEN, CDR2 SYDVKM. The CDR3 loop spans 12 amino acids. Trimming cost V 7 bases and J 5 bases, with 12 bases left between them. CDR3 in amino acids: CASTHRGNEQYF. The CDR3 DNA reads as TGTGCCAGCACCCACCGAGGGAACGAGCAGTACTTC.

The chain recombines TRBV27 with TRBJ2-5; 7 nucleotides match TRBD1. In germline, CDR1 is MNHEY, CDR2 SMNVEV (reference sequence). The V gene end was trimmed by 5 bases and the J gene end by 3 bases; junction bases not matched to a gene: 12. The CDR3 is 16 amino acids. The CDR3: CASSPPRQGGEETQYF. Written as DNA, the CDR3 is TGTGCCAGCAGTCCCCCCCGACAGGGCGGCGAAGAGACCCAGTACTTC.

The DNA of the CDR3 is TGTGCCAGCACCCAGAACAGAGAGGGTTCTGGAAACACCATATATTTT. Protein product: CASTQNREGSGNTIYF. This rearrangement joins TRBV9 to TRBJ1-3; D is uncertain. Trimming pared 6 bases from V and 1 base from J, leaving 17 bases between. CDR1 and CDR2 from the germline V gene are SGDLS and YYNGEE. The CDR3 contains 16 residues.

The chain employs TRBV19 and TRBJ1-2, with unresolved D. Germline V gene data show CDR1 as LNHDA and CDR2 as SQIVND (reference sequence). The CDR3 runs 13 residues. V shed 5 bases and J shed 6 bases, with 13 bases lying between them. CDR3 nucleotide sequence: TGTGCCAGTAGTGAGCCAAGCAGCCATGGCTACACCTTC. Translating gives CASSEPSSHGYTF.

This clone was seen a few times. The chain couples TRBV6-6 to TRBJ2-7, with a tentative D call TRBD2 (6 bases). The CDR3 covers 14 residues. The germline V and J ends were trimmed by 7 bases and 4 bases, with 17 bases remaining between them. CDR1 and CDR2 (germline): MNHNY, SVGAGI (reference sequence). The CDR3 protein is CASTGTQKLYEQYF. DNA of the CDR3: TGTGCCAGCACCGGGACTCAGAAACTTTACGAGCAGTACTTC.

The rearrangement links TRBV10-3 to TRBJ1-6, with 10 bases matching TRBD1. From germline, CDR1 is ENHRY and CDR2 SYGVKD. J gave up 2 bases and V 11 bases, and 3 bases lay outside the gene matches. The CDR3 contains 14 residues. CDR3 DNA: TGTGCCGTCGGGACAGGGGCCTATAATTCACCCCTCCACTTT. It yields the protein CAVGTGAYNSPLHF.

This chain links TRBV6-5 with TRBJ2-3; 8 nucleotides agree with TRBD2. V gave up 2 bases and J gave up 6 bases; unmatched junction bases: 7. Germline assignment: CDR1 MNHEY and CDR2 SVGAGI. This CDR3 has 15 residues. In DNA, the CDR3 is TGTGCCAGCAGTTACCCTGGGCGGGGGGCGGATACGCAGTATTTT. Translated: CASSYPGRGADTQYF.

The chain carries TRBV30 and TRBJ1-1; D is perhaps TRBD1 (5 bases). The CDR3 covers 13 residues. Trimming left V 0 bases short and J 3 bases short, with 8 bases between. CDR1 is GTSNPN and CDR2 is SVGIG in the germline V gene (reference sequence). CDR3 coding DNA: TGTGCCTGGAGTGTGTCCAGGGACACTGAAGCTTTCTTT. It codes for CAWSVSRDTEAFF.